This T cell receptor (beta chain) was retrieved from a study of shared clonotypes between healthy human individuals. Per the study methods: With immunoSEQ giving junction-only sequences and no quality scores, filtering differed. Method: immunoSEQ multiplex PCR; TCRdb's copy keeps in-frame clones and lacks some. D and trimming were read from the DNA, whereas the V and J calls and clone size are those reported in that table. The profile covers around 600,000 clones, with roughly 98% appearing a single time and around 0.3% taken by the ten largest. Regarding the study as a whole: An effect of sequencing depth on clonotype sharing among donors was expected. The sharing of approximately 4.6% of naive CD4 clonotypes was seen across a handful of donors.

Notes on this clone: Its target is unknown.

CD45RO-negative, CCR7-selected cells formed the naive CD8 fraction, which excluded terminally differentiated effector memory CD45RA+ cells. The source material was naive CD8+ T cells sorted from blood. The sequence derives from a man aged 25-45 years in good health.

The CDR3 nucleotides read TGTGCCAGCAGCCAGTGGGACACCTCCTACGAGCAGTACTTC. Translating gives CASSQWDTSYEQYF. The rearrangement links TRBV7-2 to TRBJ2-7, with D maybe TRBD1 (6 bases). Trimming took off 5 bases at V and 0 bases at J, with 11 bases between the two ends. This CDR3 spans 14 amino acids. Germline assignment: CDR1 SGHTA and CDR2 FQGNSA. Together with reference TRBV7-2 and TRBJ2-7, the CDR3 gives the full variable domain: GAGVSQSPSNKVTEKGKDVELRCDPISGHTALYWYRQSLGQGLEFLIYFQGNSAPDKSGLPSDRFSAERTGGSVSTLTIQRTQQEDSAVYLCASSQWDTSYEQYFGPGTRLTVT.